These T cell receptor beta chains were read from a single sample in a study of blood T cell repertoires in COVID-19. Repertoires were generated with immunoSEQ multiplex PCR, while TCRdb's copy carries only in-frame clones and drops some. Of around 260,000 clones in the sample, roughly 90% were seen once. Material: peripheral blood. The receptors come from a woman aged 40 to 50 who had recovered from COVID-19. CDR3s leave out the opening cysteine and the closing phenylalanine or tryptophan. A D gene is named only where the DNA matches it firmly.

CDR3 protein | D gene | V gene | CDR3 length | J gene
AIRSRFPAEQY | NA | TRBV10-3 | 11 | TRBJ2-7
ASSLGGTGPYQETQY | TRBD2 | TRBV5-1 | 15 | TRBJ2-5
ASSQDGTGAYNEQF | NA | TRBV4-1 | 14 | TRBJ2-1
ASRTGTKNIQY | NA | TRBV27 | 11 | TRBJ2-4
SVAELALTDTQY | TRBD2 | TRBV29-1 | 12 | TRBJ2-3
ASSDESSYGYT | NA | TRBV2 | 11 | TRBJ1-2
SVSRDTADTQY | NA | TRBV29-1 | 11 | TRBJ2-3
ASSRRGTDTQY | NA | TRBV28 | 11 | TRBJ2-3
ASSFRLSTDTQY | NA | TRBV6-5 | 12 | TRBJ2-3
ASSSRKHEQY | NA | TRBV2 | 10 | TRBJ2-7
SAGGGSGANVLT | TRBD2 | TRBV29-1 | 12 | TRBJ2-6
AISESRGKNTEAF | NA | TRBV10-3 | 13 | TRBJ1-1
ASSYEGTPTIEGAF | NA | TRBV6-2/TRBV6-3 | 14 | TRBJ1-1
ASSLAASENTDTQY | NA | TRBV28 | 14 | TRBJ2-3
ASSLGLAGYTQY | TRBD2 | TRBV7-2 | 12 | TRBJ2-3
ASSGDSYGYT | NA | TRBV5-1 | 10 | TRBJ1-2
ASSPPRGETQY | NA | TRBV18 | 11 | TRBJ2-5
ASSRGQGAFRYGYT | TRBD1 | TRBV19 | 14 | TRBJ1-2
ASARGQGTDTQY | TRBD1 | TRBV24-1 | 12 | TRBJ2-3
ASSQDRTGSYEQY | TRBD1 | TRBV4-1 | 13 | TRBJ2-7
ASSVASGPNTGELF | NA | TRBV9 | 14 | TRBJ2-2
ASSLAGGTGSSSYEQY | TRBD1 | TRBV7-6 | 16 | TRBJ2-7
ASTTDRTDTQY | NA | TRBV27 | 11 | TRBJ2-3
ASSEARVTGNTIY | NA | TRBV6-1 | 13 | TRBJ1-3
ASSLAGNQPQH | NA | TRBV12-3/TRBV12-4 | 11 | TRBJ1-5
ASSERGSPNEKLF | NA | TRBV6-1 | 13 | TRBJ1-4
ASSSSGGYDEQF | TRBD1 | TRBV7-9 | 12 | TRBJ2-1
ASSPRGYEQY | NA | TRBV7-9 | 10 | TRBJ2-7
ASSSGTDTLSSYNEQF | TRBD1 | TRBV5-1 | 16 | TRBJ2-1
ASSLTGQGYGPQH | TRBD1 | TRBV28 | 13 | TRBJ1-5
ASSVDGGGGGGYT | NA | TRBV9 | 13 | TRBJ1-2
ASSARGSENEKLF | NA | TRBV9 | 13 | TRBJ1-4
ASSDLKLAPTSYEQY | NA | TRBV6-4 | 15 | TRBJ2-7
ASSPREVNEKLF | NA | TRBV18 | 12 | TRBJ1-4
ASSHQGGHHTEAF | TRBD1 | TRBV16 | 13 | TRBJ1-1
ASSLIAGGVNEQF | TRBD2 | TRBV5-1 | 13 | TRBJ2-1
ASSPRTSGSSTDTQY | TRBD2 | TRBV18 | 15 | TRBJ2-3
ASSSTVNTEAF | NA | TRBV27 | 11 | TRBJ1-1
ASSIRGHGNTIY | TRBD1 | TRBV13 | 12 | TRBJ1-3
ASSPFGDTQY | NA | TRBV3-1/TRBV3-2 | 10 | TRBJ2-3
ALKGVLDTGELF | NA | TRBV10-3 | 12 | TRBJ2-2
ASGGVGLQGSGELF | NA | TRBV2 | 14 | TRBJ2-2
ASSPGADTQY | NA | TRBV18 | 10 | TRBJ2-3
ATSDRRGSGTDTQY | TRBD2 | TRBV24-1 | 14 | TRBJ2-3
ATSAGTGGTDTQY | TRBD1 | TRBV24-1 | 13 | TRBJ2-3
ASSHRTMYNEQF | NA | TRBV11-3 | 12 | TRBJ2-1
ASSPTTETQY | NA | TRBV11-2 | 10 | TRBJ2-5
ASSLGLAEYNEQF | TRBD2 | TRBV5-1 | 13 | TRBJ2-1
ATSRGTSGRKADTQY | TRBD2 | TRBV15 | 15 | TRBJ2-3